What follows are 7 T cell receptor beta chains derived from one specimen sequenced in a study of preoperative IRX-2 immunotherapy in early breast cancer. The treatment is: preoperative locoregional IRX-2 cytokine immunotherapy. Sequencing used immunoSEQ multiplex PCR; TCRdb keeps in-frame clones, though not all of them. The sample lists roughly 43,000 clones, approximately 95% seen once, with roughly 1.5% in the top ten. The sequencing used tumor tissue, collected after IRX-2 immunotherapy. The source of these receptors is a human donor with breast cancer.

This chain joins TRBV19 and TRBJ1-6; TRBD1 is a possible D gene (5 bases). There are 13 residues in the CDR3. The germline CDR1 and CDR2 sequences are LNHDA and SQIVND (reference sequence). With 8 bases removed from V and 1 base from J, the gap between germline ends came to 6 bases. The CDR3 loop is CASGGSYNSPLHF. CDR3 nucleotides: TGTGCCAGTGGGGGTTCCTATAATTCACCCCTCCACTTT.

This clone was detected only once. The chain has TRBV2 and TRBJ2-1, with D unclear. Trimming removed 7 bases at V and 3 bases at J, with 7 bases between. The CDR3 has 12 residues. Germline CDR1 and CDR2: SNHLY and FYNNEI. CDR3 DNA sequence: TGTGCCAGCACACCCTTCTACAATGAGCAGTTCTTC. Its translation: CASTPFYNEQFF.

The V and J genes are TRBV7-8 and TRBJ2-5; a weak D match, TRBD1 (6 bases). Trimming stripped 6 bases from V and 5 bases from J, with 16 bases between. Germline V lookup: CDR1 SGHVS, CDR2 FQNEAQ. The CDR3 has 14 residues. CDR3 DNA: TGTGCCAGCAGTTACTATACAGGGTTGGAGACCCAGTACTTC. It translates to CASSYYTGLETQYF. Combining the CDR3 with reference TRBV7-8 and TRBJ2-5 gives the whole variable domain GAGVSQSPRYKVAKRGQDVALRCDPISGHVSLFWYQQALGQGPEFLTYFQNEAQLDKSGLPSDRFFAERPEGSVSTLKIQRTQQEDSAVYLCASSYYTGLETQYFGPGTRLLVL.

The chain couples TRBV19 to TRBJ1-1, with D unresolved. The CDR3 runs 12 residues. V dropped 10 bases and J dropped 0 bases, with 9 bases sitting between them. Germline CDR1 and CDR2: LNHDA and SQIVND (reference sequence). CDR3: CATSHVNTEAFF. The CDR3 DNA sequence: TGTGCCACTTCGCACGTGAACACTGAAGCTTTCTTT.

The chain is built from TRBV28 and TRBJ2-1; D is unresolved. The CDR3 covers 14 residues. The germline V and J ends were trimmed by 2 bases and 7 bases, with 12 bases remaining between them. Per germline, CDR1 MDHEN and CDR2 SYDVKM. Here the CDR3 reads CASSLGPGANEQFF. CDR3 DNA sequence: TGTGCCAGCAGTTTAGGCCCAGGAGCGAATGAGCAGTTCTTC. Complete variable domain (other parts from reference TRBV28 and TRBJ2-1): DVKVTQSSRYLVKRTGEKVFLECVQDMDHENMFWYRQDPGLGLRLIYFSYDVKMKEKGDIPEGYSVSREKKERFSLILESASTNQTSMYLCASSLGPGANEQFFGPGTRLTVL.

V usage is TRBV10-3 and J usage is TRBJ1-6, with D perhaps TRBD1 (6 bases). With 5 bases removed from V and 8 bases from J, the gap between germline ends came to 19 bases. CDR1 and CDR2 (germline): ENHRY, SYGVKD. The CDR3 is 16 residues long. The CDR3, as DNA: TGTGCCATCAGTCCCGGGACACGAACAATAGATTCACCCCTCCACTTT. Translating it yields CAISPGTRTIDSPLHF.

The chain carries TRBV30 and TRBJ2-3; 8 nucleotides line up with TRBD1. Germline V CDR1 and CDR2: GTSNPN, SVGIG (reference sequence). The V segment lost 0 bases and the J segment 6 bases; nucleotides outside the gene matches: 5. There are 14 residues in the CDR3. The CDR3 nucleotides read TGTGCCTGGAGTGTCCAGGGGGCGAGGGATACGCAGTATTTT. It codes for CAWSVQGARDTQYF.